This T cell receptor beta chain was sequenced during a study of shared clonotypes between healthy human individuals (dated by TCRdb to 2019 to 2021). Looking at the study overall: The cohort comprised two women and a few men aged 18 to 49 years. Libraries were prepared and TCR repertoires were sequenced by different laboratories using diverse techniques, in order to increase sequencing depth and limit assay-specific biases. Per donor, leukapheresis produced somewhere between about 0.94 and 10 billion PBMCs. Blood TCR repertoires of roughly five healthy adults were deeply sequenced to estimate repertoire size and the extent of clonotype sharing between individuals. For each donor, CD4 naive and CD4 memory were each run on three plates, CD8 naive on two plates, and CD8 memory on one plate.

The table lists this clone with a count of one. The antigen it binds to is not known. One end of the junction varies from germline; a read error may be responsible. Using the deep immunoSEQ assay, multiplex PCR amplified TCR CDR3 regions from genomic DNA. For each cell subset, the extracted genomic DNA was distributed evenly across all wells of several immunoSEQ 96-well plates, and each plate served as one replicate. For sorted subsets, approximately 0.2 ug of genomic DNA, equivalent to around 29,000 T cell genomes, went into each replicate PCR. Purified libraries were measured with a Qubit 3.0 fluorometer, size-checked on a Bioanalyzer 2100, and measured again with the KAPA Library Quantification kit. Every immunoSEQ 96-well plate was sequenced on a separate single-read 150-cycle Illumina NextSeq 550 flow cell. Processing in the source paper ran as follows. Because only junctional sequences without quality scores were contained in the immunoSEQ output, filtering matching that applied to full-length reads could not be performed. To assign V/J genes and CDR3, sequences were annotated against IMGT germline references using PyIR, a Python wrapper for IgBLAST v1.9. Any read was removed if the V/J assignment was weak (E-value above 1e-6), the CDR3 was missing, or the read contained stop codons, out-of-frame junctions, or ambiguous translated residues. V3J clonotypes were defined by identical inferred V gene, J gene, and CDR3 amino acid sequence. The percentage overlap between two repertoires was calculated by dividing the number of shared unique clonotypes by the size of the smaller repertoire. Three approaches were used to assess repertoire richness: RTK rarefaction, the Chao1 estimator, and Recon v2.1 estimates of unobserved clonotypes. Generation probabilities were computed with OLGA for all TCRbeta clonotypes obtained by the gDNA method from a handful of donors. TCRdb holds this immuneACCESS table with in-frame rearrangements only. Some clones are missing; in checked studies, unresolved V genes explain under half, and the rest has no known cause. V and J calls and clone size are those listed in that table; D and trimming were worked out from the DNA. In this sample the table shows about 2.2 million clones, roughly 93% of which occur a single time. Around 1.7% of the sample rests with the top ten.

CD8 naive samples consisted of CD45RO-negative cells that were positively selected for CCR7, yielding a CD45RA+CCR7+ population without TemRA cells. Donors were healthy HIV-negative adults with no recently reported acute infections or vaccinations. Every donor was a Caucasian adult living in Nashville, Tennessee, USA. Blood was obtained by leukapheresis, after which PBMCs were separated by Ficoll-Histopaque density gradient centrifugation and cryopreserved in liquid nitrogen vapor phase. Analytical flow cytometry was used to check the purity and quantity of each magnetically sorted T cell population. Genomic DNA was isolated from each sorted fraction and quantified by UV absorbance on a Nanodrop 2000c. Per the germline V gene, MDHEN is the CDR1 and SYDVKM is the CDR2. The CDR3 measures 16 amino acids from cysteine to phenylalanine. Just the 48-base CDR3 DNA is kept, in frame starting at base 1. The full study reports these points: Rarefaction of sorted-subset datasets indicated incomplete sequencing despite the large sequencing depth. Estimated clonotype richness was generally larger for naive than for memory subsets. Sampling was limited to blood, and TCR repertoires in tissue likely differ from TCR repertoires in blood. Around 5.4% of naive CD4, 3% to 3.5% of naive CD8, 2% to 2.5% of memory CD4, and about 0.4% of memory CD8 clonotypes were shared across several donors. Compared with non-shared clonotypes, the clonotypes found in all four sorted-subset donors had higher generation probabilities. The genetic and exposure-history diversity represented was limited by the small number of donors. Pairwise subsampling indicated that sequencing depth was expected to affect the degree of clonotype sharing among donors.

Sequenced material: naive CD8+ T cells from PBMCs. This specimen's cell subset or site label, per the study, means: CD45RA+CCR7+. The chain is assembled from TRBV28 and TRBJ2-5; the D call could be TRBD1 or TRBD2, with each sharing 5 bases. The TCR sequence derives from a man between 18 and 29 years old in good health. Some clones in this sample may be carry-over from other donors' samples. The CDR3 protein: CATTGPFGRTQGTQYF. The sequenced DNA: TGTGCCACCACGGGACCTTTCGGGCGGACTCAAGGGACCCAGTACTTC.